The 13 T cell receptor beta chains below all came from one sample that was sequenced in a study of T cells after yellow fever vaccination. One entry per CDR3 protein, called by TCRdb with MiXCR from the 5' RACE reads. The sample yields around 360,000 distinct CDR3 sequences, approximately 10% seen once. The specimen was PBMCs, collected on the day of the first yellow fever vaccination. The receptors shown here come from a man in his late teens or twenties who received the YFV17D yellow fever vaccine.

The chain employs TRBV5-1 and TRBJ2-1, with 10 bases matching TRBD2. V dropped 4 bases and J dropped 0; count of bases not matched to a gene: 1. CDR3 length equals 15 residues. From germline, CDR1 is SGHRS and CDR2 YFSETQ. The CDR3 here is CASSASGGSYNEQFF. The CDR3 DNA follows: TGCGCCAGCAGCGCTAGCGGGGGCTCCTACAATGAGCAGTTCTTC. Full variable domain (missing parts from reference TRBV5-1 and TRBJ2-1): KAGVTQTPRYLIKTRGQQVTLSCSPISGHRSVSWYQQTPGQGLQFLFEYFSETQRNKGNFPGRFSGRQFSNSRSEMNVSTLELGDSALYLCASSASGGSYNEQFFGPGTRLTVL.

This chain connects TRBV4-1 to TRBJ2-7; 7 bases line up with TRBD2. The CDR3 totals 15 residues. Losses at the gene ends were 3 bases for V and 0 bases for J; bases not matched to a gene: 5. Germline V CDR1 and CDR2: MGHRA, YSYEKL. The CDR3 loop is CASSQIGGGSYEQYF. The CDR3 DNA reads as TGCGCCAGCAGCCAGATCGGCGGGGGCTCCTACGAGCAGTACTTC.

This CDR3 reads CASSLTRTMFNEQFF. Written as DNA, the CDR3 is TGTGCCAGCAGCTTAACTAGGACCATGTTTAATGAGCAGTTCTTC. This sequence joins TRBV7-9 and TRBJ2-1, with D maybe TRBD2 (5 bases). V was pared by 2 bases and J by 7 bases, with 15 bases between. CDR1 is SEHNR and CDR2 is FQNEAQ in the germline V gene (reference sequence). The CDR3 loop spans 15 amino acids.

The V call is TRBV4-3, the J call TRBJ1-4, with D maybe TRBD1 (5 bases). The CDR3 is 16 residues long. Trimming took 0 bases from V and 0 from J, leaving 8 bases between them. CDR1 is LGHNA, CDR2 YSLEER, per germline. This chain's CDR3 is CASSQDGGATNEKLFF. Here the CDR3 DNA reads TGCGCCAGCAGCCAAGATGGAGGGGCAACTAATGAAAAACTGTTTTTT.

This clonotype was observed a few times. CDR3 amino acids: CASSLVGTENSPLHF. In nucleotides, the CDR3 is TGTGCCAGCAGCTTAGTGGGGACAGAAAATTCACCCCTCCACTTT. The genes are TRBV7-9 and TRBJ1-6, with 7 bases matching TRBD1. In germline, CDR1 is SEHNR, CDR2 FQNEAQ (reference sequence). The junction had 4 bases not matched to a gene; V was cut back by 1 base and J by 7 bases. The CDR3 is made up of 15 amino acids.

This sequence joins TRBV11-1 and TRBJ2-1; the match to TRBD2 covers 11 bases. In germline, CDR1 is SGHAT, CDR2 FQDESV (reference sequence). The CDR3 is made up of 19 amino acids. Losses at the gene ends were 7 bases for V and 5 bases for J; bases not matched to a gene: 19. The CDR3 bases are TGTGCCAGCACCATACCCGGAGCTAGCGGGGGGACAAGGGACAATGAGCAGTTCTTC. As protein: CASTIPGASGGTRDNEQFF.

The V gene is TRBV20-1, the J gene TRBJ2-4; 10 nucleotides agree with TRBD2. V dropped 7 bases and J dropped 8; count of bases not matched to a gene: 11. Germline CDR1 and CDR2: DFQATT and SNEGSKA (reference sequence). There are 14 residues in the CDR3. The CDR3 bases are TGCAGTGTTCCCGTCAAGCGGGGGGGGGACATTCAGTACTTC. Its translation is CSVPVKRGGDIQYF.

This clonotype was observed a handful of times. The CDR3: CASSGGWGEQYV. DNA of the CDR3: TGTGCCAGCAGTGGGGGGTGGGGCGAGCAGTACGTC. The chain joins TRBV12-3 or TRBV12-4 to TRBJ2-7, with a weak D call TRBD2 (6 bases). The CDR3 is 12 residues long. Trimming took off 5 bases at V and 6 bases at J, with 11 bases between the two ends.

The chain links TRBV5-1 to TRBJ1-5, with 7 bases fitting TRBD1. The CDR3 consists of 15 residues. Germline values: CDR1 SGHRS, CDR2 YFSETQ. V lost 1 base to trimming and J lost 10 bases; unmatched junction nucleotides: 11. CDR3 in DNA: TGCGCCAGCAGCTTGTACGAGGGGGCCAAGGGACCCCAGCATTTT. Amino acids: CASSLYEGAKGPQHF.

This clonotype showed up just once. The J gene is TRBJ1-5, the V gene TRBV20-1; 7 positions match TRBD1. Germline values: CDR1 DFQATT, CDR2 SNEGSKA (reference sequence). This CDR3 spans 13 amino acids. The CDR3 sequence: CTPEDRSNQPQHF. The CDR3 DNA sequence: TGCACCCCCGAGGACAGGAGCAATCAGCCCCAGCATTTT.

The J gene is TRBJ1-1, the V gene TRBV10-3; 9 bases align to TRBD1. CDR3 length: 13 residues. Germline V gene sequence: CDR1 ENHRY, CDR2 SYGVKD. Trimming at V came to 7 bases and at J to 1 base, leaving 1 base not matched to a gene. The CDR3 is CAITTGGNTEAFF. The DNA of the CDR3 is TGTGCCATCACGACAGGGGGGAACACTGAAGCTTTCTTT.

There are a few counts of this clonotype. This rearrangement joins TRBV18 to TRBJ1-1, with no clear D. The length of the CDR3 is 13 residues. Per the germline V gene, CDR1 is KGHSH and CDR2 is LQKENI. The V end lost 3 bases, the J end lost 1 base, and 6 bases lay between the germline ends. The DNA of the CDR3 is TGTGCCAGCTCACCCAACACGAACACTGAAGCTTTCTTT. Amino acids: CASSPNTNTEAFF.

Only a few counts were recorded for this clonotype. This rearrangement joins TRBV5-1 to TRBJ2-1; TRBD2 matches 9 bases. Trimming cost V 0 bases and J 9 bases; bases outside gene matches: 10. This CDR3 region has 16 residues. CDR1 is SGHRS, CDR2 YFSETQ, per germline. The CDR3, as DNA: TGCGCCAGCAGCTTGGGCCTTAGCGGGGGCGAAGGTGAGCAGTTCTTC. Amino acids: CASSLGLSGGEGEQFF.